A single sample gave rise to the 27 T cell receptor beta chains below, sequenced in a study of shared clonotypes between healthy human individuals. Here immunoSEQ multiplex PCR was the method, and the copy in TCRdb shows in-frame clones only, minus some. The table lists approximately 2.1 million clones, roughly 93% of them singletons. Sequenced sample: naive CD4+ T cells from PBMCs. The subset here: CD45RA+ positively selected. The receptors were gathered from a man aged 18 to 29 in good health. Some clones in this sample may be carry-over from other donors' samples.

This clone was recorded once. The V gene is TRBV11-3, the J gene TRBJ2-3; no clear D gene. Germline values: CDR1 SGHNT, CDR2 YENEEA. The V end was cut by 1 base, the J end by 2 bases, with 10 bases between. The CDR3 runs 15 residues. The CDR3 reads CASSLASAFTDTQYF. As DNA, the CDR3 is TGTGCCAGCAGCTTAGCGTCAGCATTCACAGATACGCAGTATTTT.

The CDR3: CASSPGQGSTDTQYF. In DNA form, the CDR3 reads TGTGCCAGCAGTCCAGGACAGGGGAGTACAGATACGCAGTATTTT. The chain links TRBV27 to TRBJ2-3, with 9 bases identical to TRBD1. J gave up 3 bases and V 5 bases, and 6 bases lay outside the gene matches. Germline-derived CDR1 and CDR2 are MNHEY and SMNVEV (reference sequence). CDR3 length: 15 residues.

The rearrangement joins TRBV15 to TRBJ1-2; D call uncertain. V lost 0 bases, J lost 6 bases, and 20 bases lay in between. CDR3 size: 17 residues. CDR1 and CDR2 (germline): LNHNV, YYDKDF (reference sequence). CDR3 residues: CATSRDPPRSRLNGYTF. CDR3 DNA: TGTGCCACCAGCAGAGATCCCCCCCGGTCCCGCTTAAATGGCTACACCTTC.

The chain uses TRBV7-9 and TRBJ2-5; 8 positions agree with TRBD1. V was pared by 5 bases and J by 1 base, with 6 bases of the junction left unmatched. The CDR3 extends over 15 amino acids. Germline V gene data show CDR1 as SEHNR and CDR2 as FQNEAQ (reference sequence). Here the CDR3 reads CASSPRGQIQETQYF. The CDR3 DNA follows: TGTGCCAGCAGCCCCAGGGGGCAGATCCAAGAGACCCAGTACTTC.

A note on this clone: Other DNA variants within this sample encode the same CDR3. CDR3 residues: CASSRTSGSPYEQYF. CDR3 nucleotides: TGTGCCAGCAGCAGAACTAGCGGGAGCCCCTACGAGCAGTACTTC. V gene TRBV6-5 combines with J gene TRBJ2-7, with TRBD2 identical over 11 bases. After removal of 6 bases from V and 2 bases from J, the junction contained 6 bases not matched to a gene. This CDR3 has 15 amino acids. Germline V gene data show CDR1 as MNHEY and CDR2 as SVGAGI.

The chain carries TRBV7-2 and TRBJ2-1, with D possibly being TRBD2 (5 bases). Trimming removed 5 bases at V and 6 bases at J, with 11 bases between. CDR1 and CDR2 (germline): SGHTA, FQGNSA. CDR3 length: 13 residues. The CDR3 DNA sequence: TGTGCCAGCAGCCCCCCGGGATCCAATGAGCAGTTCTTC. It yields the protein CASSPPGSNEQFF.

The chain carries TRBV28 and TRBJ1-5, with D possibly being TRBD1 (5 bases). The germline V gene has CDR1 MDHEN and CDR2 SYDVKM. The CDR3 has 13 amino acids. The germline V and J ends were trimmed by 11 bases and 5 bases, with 16 bases remaining between them. The CDR3 reads CAAHSRGDQPQHF. CDR3 DNA sequence: TGTGCCGCACACTCTCGGGGCGATCAGCCCCAGCATTTT.

Notes on this clone: Other DNA sequences within the sample encode an identical CDR3. The chain is built from TRBV4-3 and TRBJ1-5; 7 bases are shared with TRBD1. Germline CDR1 and CDR2: LGHNA and YSLEER. The junction had 0 bases not matched to a gene; V was cut back by 0 bases and J by 4 bases. CDR3 size: 14 residues. Here the CDR3 DNA reads TGCGCCAGCAGCCAAGAACAGGGGAATCAGCCCCAGCATTTT. Its translation is CASSQEQGNQPQHF.

Concerning this clone: Other DNA variants within this sample encode the same CDR3. The chain links TRBV28 to TRBJ2-2; D uncertain. The length of the CDR3 is 13 residues. V was trimmed by 5 bases and J by 2 bases, leaving 6 bases between them. The germline V gene has CDR1 MDHEN and CDR2 SYDVKM. CDR3: CASSRPNTGELFF. The CDR3 DNA reads TGTGCCAGCAGTCGCCCCAACACCGGGGAGCTGTTTTTT.

The chain recombines TRBV28 with TRBJ1-1, with D uncertain. The V gene's germline CDR1 is MDHEN and CDR2 SYDVKM. The CDR3 contains 15 residues. Trimming stripped 6 bases from V and 3 bases from J, with 17 bases between. CDR3: CASSLRQGWDTEAFF. DNA for the CDR3: TGTGCCAGCAGCCTACGACAAGGGTGGGACACTGAAGCTTTCTTT.

The chain couples TRBV5-1 to TRBJ2-7, with D unclear. The germline CDR1 and CDR2 sequences are SGHRS and YFSETQ. Trimming shortened V by 3 bases and J by 3 bases, and 16 bases separated the two germline ends. CDR3 length: 15 amino acids. CDR3 coding DNA: TGCGCCAGCAGCTCACTACAGAGTTTAGGCTACGAGCAGTACTTC. This codes for CASSSLQSLGYEQYF.

The V call is TRBV18, the J call TRBJ2-7; tentative D call: TRBD2 (6 bases). The CDR3 extends over 13 amino acids. In germline, CDR1 is KGHSH, CDR2 LQKENI. Trimming took 3 bases from V and 5 from J, leaving 11 bases between them. The CDR3 nucleotides read TGTGCCAGCTCACCGACACTAGCCCACGAGCAGTACTTC. Protein sequence: CASSPTLAHEQYF. The full variable domain, completed using reference TRBV18 and TRBJ2-7, is NAGVMQNPRHLVRRRGQEARLRCSPMKGHSHVYWYRQLPEEGLKFMVYLQKENIIDESGMPKERFSAEFPKEGPSILRIQQVVRGDSAAYFCASSPTLAHEQYFGPGTRLTVT.

The chain joins TRBV9 to TRBJ2-1, with 10 bases that match TRBD2. V was clipped by 1 base and J by 9 bases; unmatched bases: 7. CDR3 length: 15 amino acids. The germline V gene encodes CDR1 SGDLS and CDR2 YYNGEE. The CDR3 sequence is CASSVLSGRGGEQFF. CDR3 DNA: TGTGCCAGCAGCGTATTAAGCGGGAGGGGTGGTGAGCAGTTCTTC.

This clone was observed once. The same CDR3 can be traced to other DNA sequences in this sample. CDR3 in DNA: TGTGCCAGCAGCGTAACCGGGGAGAACACTGAAGCTTTCTTT. Encoded protein: CASSVTGENTEAFF. The chain is built from TRBV9 and TRBJ1-1, with no clear D. The germline V and J ends were trimmed by 1 base and 1 base, with 8 bases remaining between them. Germline V gene data show CDR1 as SGDLS and CDR2 as YYNGEE. This CDR3 has 14 amino acids.

The chain links TRBV11-2 to TRBJ2-7; TRBD1 agrees at 9 bases. CDR3 length: 15 amino acids. Germline CDR1 SGHAT, CDR2 FQNNGV. The V and J ends lost 3 bases and 5 bases, in that order; junction bases with no gene match: 8. The CDR3 nucleotides read TGTGCCAGCAGCTTCCGTCGGACAGGGGAGCACGAGCAGTACTTC. It specifies CASSFRRTGEHEQYF.

Regarding this clone: This CDR3 is also generated by other DNA sequences in the sample. This chain joins TRBV9 and TRBJ1-3; TRBD1 agrees at 8 bases. In germline, CDR1 is SGDLS, CDR2 YYNGEE. This CDR3 is 15 amino acids long. After removal of 4 bases from V and 4 bases from J, the junction contained 7 bases not matched to a gene. The CDR3 region is CASSPRTGFGNTIYF. Written as DNA, the CDR3 is TGTGCCAGCAGCCCCCGGACAGGGTTCGGAAACACCATATATTTT.

Of note for this clone: Compared with germline, one end of the junction differs, possibly owing to a read error. This rearrangement joins TRBV7-3 to TRBJ2-2; 13 nucleotides line up with TRBD2. CDR3 length: 15 residues. Germline loops: CDR1 SGHTA, CDR2 FQGTGA. CDR3 in amino acids: CASSRLAGGAGEQFF. The CDR3, as DNA: TGTGCCAGCAGCCGACTAGCGGGGGGCGCCGGGGAGCAGTTTTTT.

The genes are TRBV15 and TRBJ2-5; no firm D call. Deletions cut 3 bases from V and 7 bases from J, with 12 bases between. Germline V gives CDR1 LNHNV, CDR2 YYDKDF (reference sequence). This CDR3 contains 13 residues. CDR3 region: CATSSSKIGTQYF. CDR3 DNA sequence: TGTGCCACCAGCAGTTCCAAGATTGGGACCCAGTACTTC. The full variable domain, its missing parts supplied by reference TRBV15 and TRBJ2-5, is DAMVIQNPRYQVTQFGKPVTLSCSQTLNHNVMYWYQQKSSQAPKLLFHYYDKDFNNEADTPDNFQSRRPNTSFCFLDIRSPGLGDTAMYLCATSSSKIGTQYFGPGTRLLVL.

This clone was detected only once. CDR3 protein: CASSLDRASTLFYGYTF. CDR3 bases: TGTGCCAGCAGCTTGGACAGGGCCTCGACCCTCTTTTATGGCTACACCTTC. V and J are TRBV5-4 and TRBJ1-2; D perhaps matches TRBD1 (6 bases). The V gene lost 0 bases and the J gene lost 5 bases, with 20 bases spanning the gap. The CDR3 covers 17 residues. CDR1 SGHNT and CDR2 YYREEE come from the germline V gene (reference sequence).

The rearrangement uses TRBV18 and TRBJ2-2; D possibly corresponds to TRBD1 (6 bases). Trimming took 5 bases from V and 2 from J, leaving 12 bases between them. Per the germline V gene, CDR1 is KGHSH and CDR2 is LQKENI. The CDR3 contains 15 residues. The CDR3 bases are TGTGCCAGCTCATCCGGGACATTAAACACCGGGGAGCTGTTTTTT. This gives the protein CASSSGTLNTGELFF.

The table lists this clone with a few counts. This chain uses TRBV5-1 with TRBJ1-2; D unresolved. V shed 1 base and J shed 1 base, with 11 bases lying between them. The V gene's germline CDR1 is SGHRS and CDR2 YFSETQ. The CDR3 has 15 residues. CDR3 sequence reads: CASSLSPTVNYGYTF. The CDR3 nucleotides are TGCGCCAGCAGCTTGAGTCCCACAGTTAACTATGGCTACACCTTC.

V and J are TRBV18 and TRBJ2-7; D remains unclear. The CDR3 spans 15 residues. V lost 3 bases and J 3 bases, leaving 15 bases between the germline ends. The V gene's germline CDR1 is KGHSH and CDR2 LQKENI. In DNA form, the CDR3 reads TGTGCCAGCTCACCCCTCGAAATGGAGCGCTACGAGCAGTACTTC. Translation gives CASSPLEMERYEQYF. Full variable domain (rest looked up from reference TRBV18 and TRBJ2-7): NAGVMQNPRHLVRRRGQEARLRCSPMKGHSHVYWYRQLPEEGLKFMVYLQKENIIDESGMPKERFSAEFPKEGPSILRIQQVVRGDSAAYFCASSPLEMERYEQYFGPGTRLTVT.

The chain employs TRBV5-8 and TRBJ2-3, with TRBD1 identical over 7 bases. The CDR3 loop spans 15 amino acids. The trim removed 4 bases at V and 0 bases at J, leaving 5 bases unmatched. Looked up from germline, CDR1 is SGHTS and CDR2 is YDEGEE. CDR3: CASSLQGISTDTQYF. The CDR3 DNA sequence: TGTGCCAGCAGCCTACAGGGGATTAGCACAGATACGCAGTATTTT.

The chain recombines TRBV18 with TRBJ2-5; 10 bases map to TRBD2. The germline CDR1 and CDR2 sequences are KGHSH and LQKENI. The J segment lost 4 bases and the V segment lost 1 base, leaving 3 bases of the junction unmatched. The CDR3 loop spans 15 amino acids. In DNA, the CDR3 is TGTGCCAGCTCACCACTCCTAGCGGGAGTAGAGACCCAGTACTTC. Its protein is CASSPLLAGVETQYF.

This clone was detected only a few times. The genes are TRBV11-3 and TRBJ1-1; D is uncertain. Germline V gene data show CDR1 as SGHNT and CDR2 as YENEEA. The CDR3 is made up of 14 amino acids. Trimming left V 11 bases short and J 7 bases short, with 23 bases between. CDR3 sequence reads: CAHEFRTAEGEAFF. In DNA form, the CDR3 reads TGTGCCCACGAGTTTAGGACGGCTGAGGGTGAAGCTTTCTTT.

This clone was counted a single time. The CDR3 region is CASSTLGGALGNTIYF. CDR3 DNA sequence: TGTGCCAGCAGCACCCTGGGGGGCGCGCTGGGAAACACCATATATTTT. This chain links TRBV6-6 with TRBJ1-3, with D perhaps matching TRBD1 (6 bases). The CDR3 spans 16 residues. Trimming stripped 6 bases from V and 4 bases from J, with 19 bases between. Germline V lookup: CDR1 MNHNY, CDR2 SVGAGI (reference sequence).

This chain uses TRBV7-9 with TRBJ2-1; 8 bases fit TRBD2. Germline-derived CDR1 and CDR2 are SEHNR and FQNEAQ (reference sequence). This CDR3 has 16 amino acids. The V and J ends lost 4 bases and 2 bases, in that order; junction bases with no gene match: 7. The CDR3 DNA is TGTGCCAGCAGCTCCGCGGGGGGCCGTCCCTACAATGAGCAGTTCTTC. It codes for CASSSAGGRPYNEQFF.